This T cell receptor beta chain is drawn from a study of T cell responses to AZD1222 COVID-19 vaccine. Here immunoSEQ multiplex PCR was the method, and the copy in TCRdb shows in-frame clones only, minus some. The table lists about 120,000 clones, roughly 86% of them singletons. Points from the study as a whole: Nearly half of the spike-specific TCRs reportedly recognize variant regions that carry no mutations. CD4 TCRs covered the whole spike, strongest at regions 160-218 and 743-854.

Details on this clone: Its antigen is not known.

This CDR3 has 16 amino acids. Germline CDR1 MRHNA, CDR2 SNTAGT. V was clipped by 8 bases and J by 7 bases; unmatched bases: 12. V is TRBV6-4 and J is TRBJ2-1, with 12 nucleotides matching TRBD2. This sequence was found in an adult in good health. Sequences were derived from peripheral blood, sampled on day 0 of AZD1222 vaccination. The CDR3 reads CASSKELAGGINEQFF. DNA of the CDR3: TGTGCCAGCTCTAAAGAACTAGCGGGAGGCATTAATGAGCAGTTCTTC.